This T cell receptor beta chain comes out of a study of T cells after yellow fever vaccination. Study in general: Fractions with few cells were prepared using SMART-Seq v4 Ultra Low Input.

One entry per CDR3 protein results from TCRdb running MiXCR on the 5' RACE reads. The data contain hundreds of thousands of distinct CDR3 sequences, around 10% of them seen just once; the ten biggest clones take up about 17%. For this clonotype: The antigen remains unidentified.

Study-level points and caveats: In post-booster samples, most primary-vaccination clones reappeared (approximately 96% CD4, 70% to 90% CD8).

Germline V lookup: CDR1 DFQATT, CDR2 SNEGSKA (reference sequence). V trimming: 1 base; J trimming: 6 bases; junction bases outside the gene matches: 6. This CDR3 region has 16 residues. The chain joins TRBV20-1 to TRBJ1-6, with 10 bases aligning to TRBD1. The clonotype was recovered from a man in his late teens or twenties who received the YFV17D yellow fever vaccine. Specimen: PBMCs, collected on the day of the first yellow fever vaccination. The CDR3 sequence: CSARAGGQGFNSPLHF. CDR3 nucleotides: TGCAGTGCTAGAGCCGGGGGACAGGGGTTTAATTCACCCCTCCACTTT.